Listed below are T cell receptor beta chains from one sample, sequenced in a study of control samples from healthy donors and cancer patients. Sequenced by immunoSEQ multiplex PCR; TCRdb stores in-frame clones only, minus some. The table shows 70,000 to 80,000 clones, with about four fifths occurring only once. The source material was blood. The receptors come from a man aged 50-60 years in good health. Both conserved end residues are part of each CDR3. A D gene is named only where the DNA matches it firmly. A clone size is listed for some rows: how often the clone was seen (once, few, many), or a class if it is expanded.

v_call	j_call	d_call	clone_size	cdr3_nt	cdr3_aa
TRBV4-1	TRBJ1-5	.	once	TGCGCCAGCAGAGAGGGGCCCCCTAATCAGCCCCAGCATTTT	CASREGPPNQPQHF
TRBV5-1	TRBJ2-3	TRBD2	.	TGCGCCAGCTCGCTAGCGGGAGTGGTAGATACGCAGTATTTT	CASSLAGVVDTQYF
TRBV6-4	TRBJ2-1	TRBD2	.	TGTGCCAGCAGTGACTCGAAGGGGAGGGGATCGTACAATGAGCAGTTCTTC	CASSDSKGRGSYNEQFF
TRBV10-3	TRBJ2-7	.	once	TGTGCCATCACCGGAGGAGGGCCCTACGAGCAGTACTTC	CAITGGGPYEQYF
TRBV6-6	TRBJ2-2	.	.	TGTGCCAGCAGACCCACAGGGACTGCCGGGGAGCTGTTTTTT	CASRPTGTAGELFF
TRBV5-5	TRBJ1-5	.	.	TGTGCCAGCAGCTCGTCAGATCAGCCCCAGCATTTT	CASSSSDQPQHF
TRBV15	TRBJ2-7	TRBD2	.	TGTGCCACCAGGCCGACTAGCGGGGAATCCTACGAGCAGTACTTC	CATRPTSGESYEQYF
TRBV18	TRBJ2-5	.	.	TGTGCCAGCTCCCTGGGGGAGACCCAGTACTTC	CASSLGETQYF
TRBV5-1	TRBJ2-1	.	.	TGCGCCAGCAACGAACAGGGTGGCGGCTCCTACAATGAGCAGTTCTTC	CASNEQGGGSYNEQFF
TRBV28	TRBJ1-6	TRBD1	.	TGTGCCAGCAGCATCTACAGGGGCTCACCCCTCCACTTT	CASSIYRGSPLHF
TRBV5-6	TRBJ1-4	.	.	TGTGCCAGCAGCTTGTTCGGCAGGACACAAACAACTAATGAAAAACTGTTTTTT	CASSLFGRTQTTNEKLFF
TRBV12-3/TRBV12-4	TRBJ1-1	.	once	TGTGCCAGCAGTCCGGGGACTGAAGCTTTCTTT	CASSPGTEAFF
TRBV28	TRBJ2-1	TRBD2	few	TGTGCCAGCAGCATTAGCGGGAGTGGATCCTACAATGAGCAGTTCTTC	CASSISGSGSYNEQFF
TRBV3-1/TRBV3-2	TRBJ2-7	TRBD2	.	TGTGCCAGCAGCCAGGTTGCCGGGACTAGCGGATTTTCCTACGAGCAGTACTTC	CASSQVAGTSGFSYEQYF
TRBV4-3	TRBJ2-5	.	.	TGCGCCAGCAGCCAAGACGGCGGGACAAAGCAAGAGACCCAGTACTTC	CASSQDGGTKQETQYF
TRBV30	TRBJ2-1	.	.	TGTGCCTGGCAGGGGTTCTACAATGAGCAGTTCTTC	CAWQGFYNEQFF
TRBV7-9	TRBJ2-3	TRBD1	.	TGTGCCAGCAGCAAAGGACAGGGGGAATATACGCAGTATTTT	CASSKGQGEYTQYF
TRBV5-4	TRBJ2-3	TRBD2	.	TGTGCCAGCAGCTTAAGGCCTAGCGGGAGTTGGGATACGCAGTATTTT	CASSLRPSGSWDTQYF
TRBV6-2/TRBV6-3	TRBJ2-3	TRBD2	few	TGTGCCAGCAGCCAGACTAGCGGGAGCACAGATACGCAGTATTTT	CASSQTSGSTDTQYF
TRBV14	TRBJ1-3	.	.	TGTGCCAGCAGCTCCAAACTAGGACGTTTCGGTGGCAACACCATATATTTT	CASSSKLGRFGGNTIYF
TRBV6-6	TRBJ1-4	TRBD1	.	TGTGCCAGCAGTACGGACAGGAAAATTAATGAAAAACTGTTTTTT	CASSTDRKINEKLFF
TRBV7-7	TRBJ2-1	TRBD2	.	TGTGCCAGCAGCTCGGGACTAGCGGGGCGGGATGAGCAGTTCTTC	CASSSGLAGRDEQFF
TRBV5-1	TRBJ1-2	TRBD1	.	TGCGCCAGCAGCTTTTCAGACAGGGATGGCTACACCTTC	CASSFSDRDGYTF
TRBV18	TRBJ2-5	.	.	TGTGCCAGCTCACCAAGAACACCACAAGAGACCCAGTACTTC	CASSPRTPQETQYF
TRBV5-1	TRBJ2-5	.	once	TGCGCCAGCAGCTTGGCCGGTTCGTTACTTGAGACCCAGTACTTC	CASSLAGSLLETQYF
TRBV27	TRBJ2-1	TRBD2	.	TGTGCCAGCAGTGCCTCCGGGACTAGCGGGATAGGGGAGCAGTTCTTC	CASSASGTSGIGEQFF
TRBV5-4	TRBJ2-1	.	once	TGTGCCAGCAGCGCCAGTAGGGGGCAGTTCTTC	CASSASRGQFF
TRBV15	TRBJ2-2	TRBD1	.	TGTGCCACCAGCAGAGGGGGACAGTCGAACACCGGGGAGCTGTTTTTT	CATSRGGQSNTGELFF
TRBV5-4	TRBJ2-2	TRBD1	.	TGTGCCAGCAGCTTGAATCCGGACAGGGCGACCGGGGAGCTGTTTTTT	CASSLNPDRATGELFF
TRBV18	TRBJ2-2	.	.	TGTGCCAGCTCACCACGGGGGGCAGGCGAAGCGAACACCGGGGAGCTGTTTTTT	CASSPRGAGEANTGELFF
TRBV5-1	TRBJ2-2	.	.	TGCGCCAGCAGCTTGGATACGGGAACGAACACCGGGGAGCTGTTTTTT	CASSLDTGTNTGELFF